The sequence of this T cell receptor beta chain was determined in a study of blood T cell repertoires in COVID-19. Study details: The United States, Italy and Spain supplied acute and convalescent COVID-19 samples.

Measured with immunoSEQ multiplex PCR; TCRdb has only the in-frame clones, and not every one. The sample comprises fewer than 200,000 clones, around 78% of which are singletons, and roughly 4.5% rests with the top ten. Those who participated ranged in age from about 18 to 95 years and resided in about two dozen US areas. Symptom resolution, clearance, or two negative PCRs marked the recovered donors of Cohort 3. On this clone: Likely a read error: the CDR3 ends without its conserved phenylalanine or tryptophan.

Trimming pared 2 bases from V and 3 bases from J, leaving 13 bases between. CDR1 is SGHTA and CDR2 is FQGNSA in the germline V gene. CDR3 length equals 15 residues. This clonotype was sampled from a woman aged 45-65 years who had recovered from COVID-19. The genes are TRBV7-2 and TRBJ1-2; no reliable D call. Sequenced: PBMCs or T cells enriched from blood (not recorded which). The CDR3 DNA reads TGTGCCAGCAGCTTATACGGGAGTTCCGACTATGGCTACACCTCC. Amino acids: CASSLYGSSDYGYTS.